This T cell receptor beta chain appears in the sequencing data of a study of response to subunit inactivated influenza vaccine. Notes on the study in general: Authors suggested each seasonal flu vaccination may recruit only limited numbers of new T cells.

TCRdb passed the RT-PCR reads through MiXCR, listing each CDR3 protein once. The sample carries about 800,000 distinct CDR3 sequences, over 20% recorded once. This clonotype showed up many times. Its target is not known. V lost 5 bases, J lost 0 bases, and 23 bases lay in between. The V gene's germline CDR1 is KGHDR and CDR2 SFDVKD. The CDR3 totals 19 residues. This specimen consisted of PBMCs from blood, obtained roughly 5 days after vaccination. The sequence was obtained from a man aged 50 or older who received an inactivated influenza vaccine. The genes are TRBV24-1 and TRBJ2-3; TRBD1 might be the D (5 bases). CDR3 sequence reads: CATSGRGSQESGSTDTQYF. The CDR3 region has the DNA TGTGCCACCAGTGGAAGGGGTTCCCAGGAGTCCGGGAGCACAGATACGCAGTATTTT.